This paragraph covers one T cell receptor (beta chain) sequence. Its specificity is unknown. The data derive from a study of identical twins. The CDR3 length is 14 residues. With V trimmed by 1 base and J by 5 bases, 4 bases remained unmatched. Germline CDR1 reads SGHAT; CDR2 reads FQNNGV. It was template switching that added a universal primer site, and there were unique molecular identifiers on the cDNA. TCRdb ran MiXCR on the 5' RACE reads and lists one entry per CDR3 protein. Of under 250,000 distinct CDR3 sequences in the sample, roughly a tenth are singletons; the top ten hold about 5.2%. Findings and caveats of the study: Out-of-frame alpha sequences shared between twins exhibited an excess of low generation probability.

The material sequenced was memory (CD45RO+) T cells sorted from blood. This TCR derives from a woman younger than 30 in good health. The V and J genes are TRBV11-2 and TRBJ2-7; TRBD2 agrees at 8 bases. The CDR3, as DNA: TGTGCCAGCAGCTTAGCGGGAGGGGACGACGAGCAGTACTTC. Translation gives CASSLAGGDDEQYF.